The 23 T cell receptor beta chains below come from one sample, sequenced in a study of cytomegalovirus exposure and HLA in healthy donors. PCR involved 60 Vbeta and 13 Jbeta primers. Repertoires were generated with immunoSEQ multiplex PCR, while TCRdb's copy carries only in-frame clones and drops some. The data hold 90,000 to 120,000 clones, with 82% observed a single time. The source material was PBMCs. The receptors here all came from a man aged 25-45 years in good health and CMV-seropositive.

The rearrangement uses TRBV6-1 and TRBJ2-7, with 7 bases fitting TRBD2. The CDR3 contains 14 residues. Germline V gene sequence: CDR1 MNHNS, CDR2 SASEGT. V shed 8 bases, J shed 4 bases, and the junction held 11 bases outside the gene matches. CDR3 in DNA: TGTGCCAGCTGGAGTGGGGGGGATCCATACGAGCAGTACTTC. Protein sequence: CASWSGGDPYEQYF.

The V and J genes are TRBV2 and TRBJ1-1; possible D gene TRBD1, 5 bases. The CDR3 runs 15 residues. Trimming shortened V by 7 bases and J by 7 bases, and 22 bases separated the two germline ends. The germline CDR1 and CDR2 sequences are SNHLY and FYNNEI. For the CDR3, the DNA is TGTGCCAGCAAAGGGAAGACAGCGTCCACGGGTGAAGCTTTCTTT. Translation: CASKGKTASTGEAFF. Filled out from reference TRBV2 and TRBJ1-1, the complete variable domain reads EPEVTQTPSHQVTQMGQEVILRCVPISNHLYFYWYRQILGQKVEFLVSFYNNEISEKSEIFDDQFSVERPDGSNFTLKIRSTKLEDSAMYFCASKGKTASTGEAFFGQGTRLTVV.

As DNA, the CDR3 is TGTGCCACCAGCAGCGGTCCCGGGACAGGGAAGACTGAAGCTTTCTTT. Its protein is CATSSGPGTGKTEAFF. The V gene is TRBV15, the J gene TRBJ1-1; 9 nucleotides match TRBD1. The CDR3 has 16 amino acids. The ends lost 3 bases at V and 5 bases at J; junction bases unmatched: 10. Germline CDR1 and CDR2: LNHNV and YYDKDF (reference sequence).

The chain uses TRBV9 and TRBJ2-3; the match to TRBD2 covers 8 bases. Germline lookup yields CDR1 SGDLS and CDR2 YYNGEE. There are 15 residues in the CDR3. With V trimmed by 0 bases and J by 4 bases, 4 bases remained unmatched. CDR3 sequence: CASSVGTAGADTQYF. In nucleotides, the CDR3 is TGTGCCAGCAGCGTAGGGACAGCGGGAGCAGATACGCAGTATTTT.

This chain connects TRBV4-1 to TRBJ2-2; possibly TRBD2 for D (5 bases). Germline assignment: CDR1 MGHRA and CDR2 YSYEKL. The CDR3 has 13 residues. V dropped 4 bases and J dropped 5 bases, with 8 bases sitting between them. The DNA of the CDR3 is TGCGCCAGCAGCCTAGGGAGAACCGGGGAGCTGTTTTTT. Translating it yields CASSLGRTGELFF.

This clone has only one observation. The chain combines TRBV10-1 with TRBJ2-2; weak D call: TRBD1 (5 bases). The CDR3 runs 15 residues. Germline CDR1 is WNHNN and CDR2 is SYGVQD (reference sequence). V was shortened by 2 bases and J by 5 bases, with 12 bases between the two germline ends. The CDR3 sequence is CASSEARQSTGELFF. In DNA, the CDR3 is TGCGCCAGCAGTGAGGCACGACAGTCTACCGGGGAGCTGTTTTTT.

This clone was counted once. The rearrangement uses TRBV19 and TRBJ1-6; 7 positions agree with TRBD1. The CDR3 has 16 amino acids. Per the germline V gene, CDR1 is LNHDA and CDR2 is SQIVND (reference sequence). Trimming removed 4 bases from V and 6 bases from J; junction bases left unmatched: 9. The CDR3 spells CASSSRTGGSNSPLHF. CDR3 coding DNA: TGTGCCAGTAGTAGCCGGACAGGTGGGAGTAATTCACCCCTCCACTTT.

The genes are TRBV7-6 and TRBJ2-5; 10 bases are shared with TRBD2. The CDR3 is 17 residues long. J was trimmed by 2 bases and V by 5 bases; bases with no gene match: 11. The V gene's germline CDR1 is SGHVS and CDR2 FNYEAQ. The CDR3 is CASSRRRIAGGQETQYF. The CDR3 coding sequence is TGTGCCAGCAGCCGCCGAAGAATAGCGGGGGGTCAAGAGACCCAGTACTTC.

The CDR3 here is CASSPPASGGNTQYF. The DNA for the CDR3 is TGCGCCAGCAGCCCGCCGGCTAGCGGGGGGAATACGCAGTATTTT. The rearrangement joins TRBV5-1 to TRBJ2-3; 11 nucleotides agree with TRBD2. Trimming at V came to 4 bases and at J to 7 bases, leaving 8 bases not matched to a gene. The CDR3 is 15 residues long. CDR1 is SGHRS, CDR2 YFSETQ, per germline. Complete variable domain (other parts from reference TRBV5-1 and TRBJ2-3): KAGVTQTPRYLIKTRGQQVTLSCSPISGHRSVSWYQQTPGQGLQFLFEYFSETQRNKGNFPGRFSGRQFSNSRSEMNVSTLELGDSALYLCASSPPASGGNTQYFGPGTRLTVL.

A remark on this clone: The identical CDR3 is also encoded by other nucleotide sequences in the sample. This chain links TRBV5-1 with TRBJ2-7; D is possibly TRBD1 (6 bases). V was trimmed by 1 base and J by 2 bases, leaving 10 bases between them. The germline V gene has CDR1 SGHRS and CDR2 YFSETQ. There are 14 residues in the CDR3. In DNA, the CDR3 is TGCGCCAGCAGCTTGACAGGGCAGCCCTACGAGCAGTACTTC. This translates into CASSLTGQPYEQYF.

This clone was observed once. This chain joins TRBV6-5 and TRBJ1-6, with D maybe TRBD1 (6 bases). Looked up from germline, CDR1 is MNHEY and CDR2 is SVGAGI. V dropped 6 bases and J dropped 8 bases, with 11 bases sitting between them. The CDR3 sequence is 13 residues long. The CDR3 coding sequence is TGTGCCAGCAGGCCACAGGGAGATTCACCCCTCCACTTT. It is translated as CASRPQGDSPLHF.

The V call is TRBV19, the J call TRBJ1-3; 8 nucleotides line up with TRBD1. The CDR3 runs to 16 residues. V was pared by 1 base and J by 1 base, with 3 bases of the junction left unmatched. Germline CDR1 is LNHDA and CDR2 is SQIVND (reference sequence). Written as DNA, the CDR3 is TGTGCCAGTAGTATAGCCCAGGGGGCGTCTGGAAACACCATATATTTT. As protein: CASSIAQGASGNTIYF.

This chain uses TRBV5-6 with TRBJ2-7; 11 nucleotides align to TRBD2. After removal of 2 bases from V and 5 bases from J, the junction contained 18 bases not matched to a gene. The CDR3 is made up of 19 amino acids. Germline loops: CDR1 SGHDT, CDR2 YYEEEE. CDR3 DNA: TGTGCCAGCAGCTTTATGTTTTGGACAACCGGGACTAGCGGTAACGAGCAGTACTTC. Translating it yields CASSFMFWTTGTSGNEQYF.

This clone was detected a few times. This sequence joins TRBV11-1 and TRBJ2-3; 7 positions match TRBD2. The CDR3 totals 19 residues. V gave up 4 bases and J gave up 0 bases; unmatched junction bases: 16. Germline CDR1 reads SGHAT; CDR2 reads FQDESV (reference sequence). The CDR3 sequence: CASSWRPGLNVPSTDTQYF. The CDR3 DNA reads as TGTGCCAGCAGCTGGAGACCGGGACTAAATGTACCAAGCACAGATACGCAGTATTTT.

The gene calls are TRBV25-1 and TRBJ2-1; weak D call: TRBD1 (6 bases). The CDR3 totals 16 residues. V lost 2 bases to trimming and J lost 2 bases, with 13 bases between them. Germline V gene lookup returns CDR1 MGHDK and CDR2 SYGVNS. This CDR3 reads CASSEATGTTYNEQFF. DNA for the CDR3: TGTGCCAGCAGTGAAGCTACAGGGACCACCTACAATGAGCAGTTCTTC. Looking up the rest from reference TRBV25-1 and TRBJ2-1 gives the full variable domain: EADIYQTPRYLVIGTGKKITLECSQTMGHDKMYWYQQDPGMELHLIHYSYGVNSTEKGDLSSESTVSRIRTEHFPLTLESARPSHTSQYLCASSEATGTTYNEQFFGPGTRLTVL.

V is TRBV2 and J is TRBJ2-7; a weak D match, TRBD1 (6 bases). The CDR3 has 15 amino acids. Per germline, CDR1 SNHLY and CDR2 FYNNEI. V was cut by 6 bases and J by 0 bases, with 15 bases left in between. CDR3 sequence reads: CASRDLQGPSYEQYF. The CDR3 DNA follows: TGTGCCAGCAGGGACCTTCAGGGGCCCTCCTACGAGCAGTACTTC.

A single count supports this clone. The rearrangement joins TRBV5-1 to TRBJ1-2; possible D gene TRBD1, 5 bases. Trimming pared 1 base from V and 5 bases from J, leaving 12 bases between. This CDR3 region has 14 residues. The germline V gene has CDR1 SGHRS and CDR2 YFSETQ. CDR3 sequence reads: CASSLNAGPYGYTF. The DNA for the CDR3 is TGCGCCAGCAGCTTGAATGCAGGGCCATATGGCTACACCTTC.

The chain has TRBV11-2 and TRBJ2-7; the match to TRBD2 covers 7 bases. The CDR3 sequence is 15 residues long. Germline CDR1 and CDR2: SGHAT and FQNNGV. After removal of 6 bases from V and 5 bases from J, the junction contained 13 bases not matched to a gene. The CDR3 loop reads CASRIFIGGSDEQYF. The CDR3 DNA reads TGTGCCAGCAGAATTTTTATCGGGGGGTCCGACGAGCAGTACTTC. Variable domain in full (rest from reference TRBV11-2 and TRBJ2-7): EAGVAQSPRYKIIEKRQSVAFWCNPISGHATLYWYQQILGQGPKLLIQFQNNGVVDDSQLPKDRFSAERLKGVDSTLKIQPAKLEDSAVYLCASRIFIGGSDEQYFGPGTRLTVT.

The sample holds a few counts of this clone. The chain employs TRBV6-6 and TRBJ2-5, with 7 bases identical to TRBD1. After removal of 5 bases from V and 1 base from J, the junction contained 7 bases not matched to a gene. CDR1 is MNHNY and CDR2 is SVGAGI in the germline V gene (reference sequence). This CDR3 spans 15 amino acids. For the CDR3, the DNA is TGTGCCAGCAGTAAGCTGACAGGGAGCCAAGAGACCCAGTACTTC. It yields the protein CASSKLTGSQETQYF.

CDR3: CASSLTGVNTEAFF. The CDR3 nucleotides read TGCGCCAGCAGCTTGACCGGTGTGAACACTGAAGCTTTCTTT. V is TRBV5-1 and J is TRBJ1-1; D remains unclear. The length of the CDR3 is 14 residues. CDR1 is SGHRS and CDR2 is YFSETQ in the germline V gene. V was clipped by 1 base and J by 0 bases, with 7 bases between them.

V usage is TRBV18 and J usage is TRBJ2-5; 8 nucleotides match TRBD1. Unmatched junction bases numbered 2, after V lost 4 bases and J lost 4 bases. Per the germline V gene, CDR1 is KGHSH and CDR2 is LQKENI. The CDR3 has 13 residues. CDR3 DNA sequence: TGTGCCAGCTCACAAGGACAGGGAGAGACCCAGTACTTC. Its translation is CASSQGQGETQYF.

The chain carries TRBV6-6 and TRBJ1-1; D gene unclear. Germline assignment: CDR1 MNHNY and CDR2 SVGAGI (reference sequence). V lost 5 bases, J lost 2 bases, and 18 bases lay in between. The CDR3 runs to 16 residues. The CDR3 reads CASSPSGELLNTEAFF. CDR3 sequence (DNA): TGTGCCAGCAGTCCCTCCGGGGAGCTCCTCAACACTGAAGCTTTCTTT.

The CDR3 bases are TGTGCCAGCAGTTACGCGCGGGGGGGCTATGAGCAGTTCTTC. This sequence encodes CASSYARGGYEQFF. The rearrangement links TRBV6-5 to TRBJ2-1; TRBD2 agrees at 9 bases. This CDR3 is 14 amino acids long. J gave up 8 bases and V 2 bases, and 4 bases lay outside the gene matches. Germline V lookup: CDR1 MNHEY, CDR2 SVGAGI.